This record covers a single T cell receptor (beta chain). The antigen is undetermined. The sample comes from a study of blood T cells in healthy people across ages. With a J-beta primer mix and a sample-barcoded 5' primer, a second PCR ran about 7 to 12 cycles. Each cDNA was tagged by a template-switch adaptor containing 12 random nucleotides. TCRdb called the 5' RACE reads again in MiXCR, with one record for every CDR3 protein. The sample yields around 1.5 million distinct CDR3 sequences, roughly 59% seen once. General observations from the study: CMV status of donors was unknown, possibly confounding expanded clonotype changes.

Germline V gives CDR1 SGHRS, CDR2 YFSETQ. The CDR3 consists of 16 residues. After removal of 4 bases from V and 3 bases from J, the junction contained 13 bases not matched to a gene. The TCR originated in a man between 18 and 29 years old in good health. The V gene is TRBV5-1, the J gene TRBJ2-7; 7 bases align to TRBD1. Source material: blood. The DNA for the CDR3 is TGCGCCAGCAGCCTTTATCCCCGGGACAGTGTCTACGAGCAGTACTTC. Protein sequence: CASSLYPRDSVYEQYF.